These T cell receptor beta chains were read from a single sample in a study of graft-versus-host responses after intestinal transplantation. Produced via immunoSEQ multiplex PCR; TCRdb's table is partial and in-frame only. Counted here are 90,000 to 150,000 clones, around 96% occurring once; the ten biggest clones make up over 2.5%. Antigen specificity for these receptors is unknown. This sample comprised unstimulated CD8+ T cells sorted from spleen or lymph node cells, obtained before intestinal transplant. The receptors here all came from a human donor who received an intestinal transplant. Both conserved end residues are part of each CDR3. The order of the fields is D gene, clone size, CDR3 length, V gene, J gene, CDR3 DNA, CDR3 protein. D genes are given only for firm matches. For some rows the clone size is stated as once, few or many, or as a class when expanded; others skip it.

D: TRBD1; size: .; length: 16; V: TRBV27; J: TRBJ2-2; DNA: TGTGCCAGCAGTCGGCAGGGGGTAGTGAACACCGGGGAGCTGTTTTTT; CDR3: CASSRQGVVNTGELFF
D: .; size: .; length: 16; V: TRBV5-1; J: TRBJ1-5; DNA: TGCGCCAGCAGCTTGGAACCTCACGACGAAGGAGGGCCCCAGCATTTT; CDR3: CASSLEPHDEGGPQHF
D: .; size: .; length: 15; V: TRBV28; J: TRBJ2-4; DNA: TGTGCCAGCAGTGGGAGAGACCGATACAAAAACATTCAGTACTTC; CDR3: CASSGRDRYKNIQYF
D: .; size: .; length: 16; V: TRBV7-3; J: TRBJ1-5; DNA: TGTGCCAAGCCACCTTCCCCCCCCGGTCGGAATCAGCCCCAGCATTTT; CDR3: CAKPPSPPGRNQPQHF
D: .; size: .; length: 13; V: TRBV28; J: TRBJ1-2; DNA: TGTGCCAGCAGTCTCTGGACCTGGAAAGGCTACACCTTC; CDR3: CASSLWTWKGYTF
D: TRBD1; size: .; length: 15; V: TRBV2; J: TRBJ2-5; DNA: TGTGCCAGCACGAAGGAAGGGGACAGAAGAGAGACCCAGTACTTC; CDR3: CASTKEGDRRETQYF
D: TRBD1; size: .; length: 16; V: TRBV10-3; J: TRBJ2-2; DNA: TGTGCCATCAGTGAGCCTAGGACAGGGGACACCGGGGAGCTGTTTTTT; CDR3: CAISEPRTGDTGELFF
D: .; size: .; length: 12; V: TRBV5-1; J: TRBJ1-1; DNA: TGCGCCAGCAGCCCCGGGAACACTGAAGCTTTCTTT; CDR3: CASSPGNTEAFF
D: .; size: once; length: 14; V: TRBV7-9; J: TRBJ2-7; DNA: TGTGCCAGCAGCACCACGACAGAGCTCTACGAGCAGTACTTC; CDR3: CASSTTTELYEQYF
D: TRBD1; size: .; length: 14; V: TRBV28; J: TRBJ1-5; DNA: TGTGCCAGCAGTTCCGGACAGGGAAACCAGCCCCAGCATTTT; CDR3: CASSSGQGNQPQHF
D: .; size: .; length: 15; V: TRBV27; J: TRBJ1-4; DNA: TGTGCCAGCAGTTCAAACAGCTTTAGGCCTGAAAAACTGTTTTTT; CDR3: CASSSNSFRPEKLFF
D: TRBD1; size: .; length: 13; V: TRBV30; J: TRBJ1-1; DNA: TGTGCCTGGACCGGGACAGTGAACACTGAAGCTTTCTTT; CDR3: CAWTGTVNTEAFF
D: .; size: .; length: 19; V: TRBV28; J: TRBJ2-1; DNA: TGTGCCAGCAGTATCTCCGCCGCCTGGGCCGCTAGCTCCTACAATGAGCAGTTCTTC; CDR3: CASSISAAWAASSYNEQFF
D: TRBD2; size: .; length: 20; V: TRBV7-3; J: TRBJ2-3; DNA: TGTGCCAGCAGCTCTATTAATGCCCCGACTAGCGGGAGGGGCACAGATACGCAGTATTTT; CDR3: CASSSINAPTSGRGTDTQYF
D: .; size: once; length: 12; V: TRBV30; J: TRBJ1-2; DNA: TGTGCCTGGAGTCCGGTTAACTATGGCTACACCTTC; CDR3: CAWSPVNYGYTF
D: TRBD1; size: .; length: 14; V: TRBV28; J: TRBJ1-5; DNA: TGTGCCAGCAGTTTAGGGACAGGCAATCAGCCCCAGCATTTT; CDR3: CASSLGTGNQPQHF
D: .; size: .; length: 14; V: TRBV4-3; J: TRBJ1-2; DNA: TGCGCCAGCAGCCAAGATGGTTGGGGGTATGGCTACACCTTC; CDR3: CASSQDGWGYGYTF
D: TRBD1; size: .; length: 16; V: TRBV30; J: TRBJ1-5; DNA: TGTGCCTGGAGTTCTGTCCGGACAGGGAGCAATCAGCCCCAGCATTTT; CDR3: CAWSSVRTGSNQPQHF
D: TRBD1; size: .; length: 15; V: TRBV7-9; J: TRBJ1-5; DNA: TGTGCCAGCAGCGCCTCCGGACAGGTAAATCAGCCCCAGCATTTT; CDR3: CASSASGQVNQPQHF
D: TRBD2; size: .; length: 13; V: TRBV28; J: TRBJ2-2; DNA: TGTGCCAGCAGTGCAGCGGGAACCGGGGAGCTGTTTTTT; CDR3: CASSAAGTGELFF
D: .; size: .; length: 17; V: TRBV30; J: TRBJ2-2; DNA: TGTGCCTGGAGTGTACTTCCGAGCGAGAAGAACACCGGGGAGCTGTTTTTT; CDR3: CAWSVLPSEKNTGELFF
D: .; size: .; length: 15; V: TRBV28; J: TRBJ1-1; DNA: TGTGCCAGCAGTTTGCTGGCGGTGGAGAACACTGAAGCTTTCTTT; CDR3: CASSLLAVENTEAFF
D: .; size: .; length: 12; V: TRBV28; J: TRBJ1-1; DNA: TGTGCCAGCAGACACGACAGCACTGAAGCTTTCTTT; CDR3: CASRHDSTEAFF
D: .; size: .; length: 14; V: TRBV4-1; J: TRBJ2-5; DNA: TGCGCCTCCTTTGGGGGTGAATCAGAAGAGACCCAGTACTTC; CDR3: CASFGGESEETQYF
D: .; size: once; length: 15; V: TRBV9; J: TRBJ2-7; DNA: TGTGCCAGCAGCGTAGGGGGGCAGGATTACTACGAGCAGTACTTC; CDR3: CASSVGGQDYYEQYF
D: .; size: .; length: 14; V: TRBV29-1; J: TRBJ2-7; DNA: TGCAGCGTTGATCCCGGGGAGGCCTTAGGGGAGCAGTACTTC; CDR3: CSVDPGEALGEQYF
D: TRBD1; size: .; length: 17; V: TRBV11-2; J: TRBJ1-1; DNA: TGTGCCAGCAGCGTCCACACCGCCGGGACAGGGGGAGCTGAAGCTTTCTTT; CDR3: CASSVHTAGTGGAEAFF
D: .; size: once; length: 15; V: TRBV2; J: TRBJ2-3; DNA: TGTGCCAGCCTCCAGCTAGCCTCTAGCACAGATACGCAGTATTTT; CDR3: CASLQLASSTDTQYF
D: .; size: .; length: 13; V: TRBV27; J: TRBJ2-5; DNA: TGTGCCAGCAGTTCAGGGTATCAAGAGACCCAGTACTTC; CDR3: CASSSGYQETQYF
D: TRBD2; size: .; length: 11; V: TRBV29-1; J: TRBJ2-7; DNA: TGCAGCGTGCTCGGGGGGAACGAGCAGTACTTC; CDR3: CSVLGGNEQYF
D: TRBD1; size: .; length: 15; V: TRBV7-9; J: TRBJ2-3; DNA: TGTGCCAGCAGCTACGGACAGGGGGCTACAGATACGCAGTATTTT; CDR3: CASSYGQGATDTQYF
D: .; size: .; length: 14; V: TRBV28; J: TRBJ1-5; DNA: TGTGCCAGCAGTTTGGTGGGGGGGAATCAGCCCCAGCATTTT; CDR3: CASSLVGGNQPQHF
D: TRBD2; size: .; length: 19; V: TRBV28; J: TRBJ2-5; DNA: TGTGCCAGCAGTTTAGGGTTATCGCGGGCGGGAGGCTTTCAAGAGACCCAGTACTTC; CDR3: CASSLGLSRAGGFQETQYF
D: TRBD1; size: .; length: 15; V: TRBV7-9; J: TRBJ2-7; DNA: TGTGCCAGCAGCTTCGTCCGGACAGGGGTCTACGAGCAGTACTTC; CDR3: CASSFVRTGVYEQYF